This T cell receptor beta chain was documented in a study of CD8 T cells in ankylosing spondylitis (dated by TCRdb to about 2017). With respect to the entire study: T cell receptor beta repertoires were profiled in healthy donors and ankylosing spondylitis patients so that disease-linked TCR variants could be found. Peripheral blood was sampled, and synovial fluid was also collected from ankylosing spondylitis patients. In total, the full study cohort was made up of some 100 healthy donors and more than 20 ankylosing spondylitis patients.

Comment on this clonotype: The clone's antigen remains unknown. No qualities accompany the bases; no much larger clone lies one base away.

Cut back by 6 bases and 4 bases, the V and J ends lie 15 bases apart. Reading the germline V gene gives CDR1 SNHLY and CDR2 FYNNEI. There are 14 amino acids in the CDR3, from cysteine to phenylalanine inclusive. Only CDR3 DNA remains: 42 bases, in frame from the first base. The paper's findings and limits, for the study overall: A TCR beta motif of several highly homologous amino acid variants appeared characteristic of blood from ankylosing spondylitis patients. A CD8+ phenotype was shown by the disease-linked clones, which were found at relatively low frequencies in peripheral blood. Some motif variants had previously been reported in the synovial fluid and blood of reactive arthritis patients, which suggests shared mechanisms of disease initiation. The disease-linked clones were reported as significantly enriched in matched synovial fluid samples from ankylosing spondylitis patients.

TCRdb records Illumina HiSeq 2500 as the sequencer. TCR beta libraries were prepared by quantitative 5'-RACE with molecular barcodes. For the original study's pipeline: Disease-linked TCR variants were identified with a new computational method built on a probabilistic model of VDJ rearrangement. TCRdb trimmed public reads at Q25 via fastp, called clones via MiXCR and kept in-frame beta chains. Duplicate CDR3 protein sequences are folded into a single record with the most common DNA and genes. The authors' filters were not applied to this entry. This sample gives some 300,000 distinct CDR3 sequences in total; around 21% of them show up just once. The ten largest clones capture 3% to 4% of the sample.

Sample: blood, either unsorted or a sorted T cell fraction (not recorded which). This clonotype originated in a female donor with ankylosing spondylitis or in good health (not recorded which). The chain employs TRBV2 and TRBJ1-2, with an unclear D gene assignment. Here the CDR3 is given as CASSPGGLIYGYTF. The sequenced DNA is TGTGCCAGCAGCCCCGGAGGACTGATCTATGGCTACACCTTC.